The clone carrying this T cell receptor beta chain was observed a few times. The antigen is not known. The sample comes from a study of identical twins. Germline V gene lookup returns CDR1 SGHDN and CDR2 FVKESK. The CDR3 runs to 16 residues. V dropped 1 base and J dropped 6; count of bases not matched to a gene: 7. Study-level findings and limits: Twin sharing of out-of-frame TCR alpha was underestimated by models in monozygotic pairs. Sharing of beta out-of-frame sequences by twins showed a weaker excess. Its conclusions, products of cross-sectional statistical analysis, did not come from following the same donors.

MiXCR, run by TCRdb on the 5' RACE reads, gives a single entry per CDR3 protein. Here the sample spans more than 1.5 million distinct CDR3 sequences, around 29% being singletons. The sequence derives from a newborn girl in good health. V and J are TRBV14 and TRBJ2-1, with TRBD2 matching over 9 bases. The sequenced sample was cord blood. CDR3 sequence (DNA): TGTGCCAGCAGCCAAGGGGGGACTAGCCTAATCAATGAGCAGTTCTTC. Translating it yields CASSQGGTSLINEQFF. The full variable domain, its missing parts supplied by reference TRBV14 and TRBJ2-1, is EAGVTQFPSHSVIEKGQTVTLRCDPISGHDNLYWYRRVMGKEIKFLLHFVKESKQDESGMPNNRFLAERTGGTYSTLKVQPAELEDSGVYFCASSQGGTSLINEQFFGPGTRLTVL.